The 23 T cell receptor beta chains below come from one sample, sequenced in a study of T cells in Graves' hyperthyroidism and ophthalmopathy. Amplified TCR beta CDR3 regions derived from RNA transcripts. Primed by the HTBI set, a first-round RT-PCR was run on the TCR CDR3. TCRdb fed the multiplex PCR reads into MiXCR, producing one record per CDR3 protein. The table lists a few hundred thousand distinct CDR3 sequences, roughly 14% of them singletons. The sequencing sample was made of blood. These receptor sequences come from a woman aged 25 to 39 with Graves' hyperthyroidism.

This clonotype came up a few times. This chain connects TRBV6-1 to TRBJ2-3; weak D call: TRBD1 (5 bases). CDR1 MNHNS and CDR2 SASEGT come from the germline V gene. This CDR3 is built from 16 residues. V lost 5 bases, J lost 3 bases, and 18 bases lay in between. In nucleotides, the CDR3 is TGTGCCAGCAGTCCCCAGGCCTGGGGCGCGACAGATACGCAGTATTTT. This translates into CASSPQAWGATDTQYF.

This clonotype was counted ten times or more. The genes are TRBV7-2 and TRBJ1-2; no clear D gene. The germline V gene encodes CDR1 SGHTA and CDR2 FQGNSA. The CDR3 extends over 16 amino acids. V lost 3 bases and J lost 6, with 20 bases in between. The CDR3 coding sequence is TGTGCCAGCAGCTTGGCTGACGAGTGGGCAGTAGATGGCTACACCTTC. Its protein is CASSLADEWAVDGYTF.

The chain couples TRBV25-1 to TRBJ1-3; perhaps TRBD1 as D (5 bases). CDR1 and CDR2 (germline): MGHDK, SYGVNS. CDR3 length: 16 residues. V lost 1 base to trimming and J lost 0 bases, with 10 bases between them. The CDR3 region is CASSESRQYSGNTIYF. The CDR3 nucleotides are TGTGCCAGCAGTGAATCAAGACAGTACTCTGGAAACACCATATATTTT.

This clonotype was counted ten times or more. This chain uses TRBV20-1 with TRBJ2-1, with TRBD2 matching 10 bases. Germline CDR1 reads DFQATT; CDR2 reads SNEGSKA (reference sequence). V lost 0 bases to trimming and J lost 5 bases; unmatched junction nucleotides: 7. CDR3 length equals 16 residues. CDR3 bases: TGCAGTGCTAGAGACTACCTAGCGGGAGTCAACAATGAGCAGTTCTTC. It codes for CSARDYLAGVNNEQFF.

Ten or more counts support this clonotype. The chain carries TRBV6-5 and TRBJ2-7; D is perhaps TRBD2 (7 bases). V was clipped by 2 bases and J by 2 bases, with 16 bases between them. The germline V gene has CDR1 MNHEY and CDR2 SVGAGI. The CDR3 consists of 16 residues. This chain's CDR3 is CASSYLSAGATYEQYF. CDR3 sequence (DNA): TGTGCCAGCAGTTACCTGTCTGCGGGGGCGACCTACGAGCAGTACTTC.

This clonotype was picked up a small number of times. The V gene is TRBV11-2, the J gene TRBJ2-7; 11 bases map to TRBD2. J was trimmed by 1 base and V by 6 bases; bases with no gene match: 5. The CDR3 has 15 amino acids. The germline V gene encodes CDR1 SGHAT and CDR2 FQNNGV. CDR3 in DNA: TGTGCCAGCAGACTGGGACTAGCGGATTCCTACGAGCAGTACTTC. Protein sequence: CASRLGLADSYEQYF.

This clonotype appeared a few times. The chain links TRBV6-1 to TRBJ1-4, with TRBD1 matching 10 bases. V trimming: 6 bases; J trimming: 3 bases; junction bases outside the gene matches: 4. The length of the CDR3 is 15 residues. Germline V gene data show CDR1 as MNHNS and CDR2 as SASEGT. In nucleotides, the CDR3 is TGTGCCAGCAGGAAGGACAGGGGGTCTAATGAAAAACTGTTTTTT. Protein product: CASRKDRGSNEKLFF.

This clonotype was recorded at least ten times. This chain links TRBV7-8 with TRBJ1-4; no firm D call. CDR3 length: 15 amino acids. Germline V gene lookup returns CDR1 SGHVS and CDR2 FQNEAQ. Trimming pared 3 bases from V and 1 base from J, leaving 9 bases between. DNA of the CDR3: TGTGCCAGCAGCTTTGACGGGAAAACTAATGAAAAACTGTTTTTT. Its protein product is CASSFDGKTNEKLFF.

On this clonotype itself: This sequence may be a read error, since a much larger clone differs from it by one base. The rearrangement joins TRBV28 to TRBJ1-1; D remains unclear. This CDR3 has 11 residues. Trimming removed 11 bases from V and 2 bases from J, with 9 bases in between. Germline V CDR1 and CDR2: MDHEN, SYDVKM. CDR3: CAGILNTEAFF. DNA of the CDR3: TGTGCCGGCATTTTAAACACTGAAGCTTTCTTT.

The chain has TRBV5-1 and TRBJ1-5; unclear D gene. CDR1 and CDR2 from the germline V gene are SGHRS and YFSETQ. This CDR3 comprises 14 residues. With 0 bases removed from V and 7 bases from J, the gap between germline ends came to 11 bases. The CDR3 loop reads CASSLVAGYQPQHF. In DNA, the CDR3 is TGCGCCAGCAGCTTGGTGGCAGGTTACCAGCCCCAGCATTTT.

The V gene is TRBV27, the J gene TRBJ2-7; D might be TRBD2 (6 bases). From germline, CDR1 is MNHEY and CDR2 SMNVEV (reference sequence). Trimming stripped 5 bases from V and 4 bases from J, with 21 bases between. The CDR3 contains 16 residues. The CDR3 region is CASSSPQEGHWYEQYF. The CDR3, as DNA: TGTGCCAGCAGTAGCCCCCAGGAGGGCCACTGGTACGAGCAGTACTTC.

This clonotype was seen at least ten times. The chain joins TRBV6-1 to TRBJ2-3; 8 nucleotides line up with TRBD2. V was clipped by 7 bases and J by 4 bases; unmatched bases: 7. CDR1 and CDR2 (germline): MNHNS, SASEGT. The CDR3 is made up of 14 amino acids. In DNA form, the CDR3 reads TGTGCCAGCATGGATCCCGGGGGGGCAGATACGCAGTATTTT. Its translation is CASMDPGGADTQYF.

This clonotype was observed at least ten times. V and J are TRBV6-1 and TRBJ2-7; 9 bases map to TRBD1. Losses at the gene ends were 5 bases for V and 1 base for J; bases not matched to a gene: 12. This CDR3 has 17 residues. Germline loops: CDR1 MNHNS, CDR2 SASEGT. CDR3 coding DNA: TGTGCCAGCAGTCGCGCAAGGGGACAGGGAAGTTCCTACGAGCAGTACTTC. It yields the protein CASSRARGQGSSYEQYF.

The sample holds many counts of this clonotype. This sequence joins TRBV4-1 and TRBJ2-7; 14 bases are shared with TRBD2. The V segment lost 0 bases and the J segment 5 bases; nucleotides outside the gene matches: 6. The CDR3 covers 17 residues. Per germline, CDR1 MGHRA and CDR2 YSYEKL. The CDR3 here is CASSQDTGTSGSNEQYF. DNA for the CDR3: TGCGCCAGCAGCCAAGATACTGGGACTAGCGGGAGTAACGAGCAGTACTTC.

This clonotype was detected many times. This rearrangement joins TRBV28 to TRBJ2-7, with D possibly being TRBD1 (5 bases). The V gene lost 10 bases and the J gene lost 2 bases, with 15 bases spanning the gap. Germline V gives CDR1 MDHEN, CDR2 SYDVKM. CDR3 size: 13 residues. CDR3 in amino acids: CATSKRTTYEQYF. Written as DNA, the CDR3 is TGTGCCACCTCAAAGAGGACAACCTACGAGCAGTACTTC.

The table lists this clonotype with many counts. This chain links TRBV7-3 with TRBJ1-1; possibly TRBD1 for D (5 bases). V was trimmed by 5 bases and J by 0 bases, leaving 13 bases between them. The CDR3 consists of 15 residues. Germline CDR1 and CDR2: SGHTA and FQGTGA. The CDR3 here is CASSPLGGLNTEAFF. The CDR3 DNA is TGTGCCAGCAGCCCCTTGGGGGGACTGAACACTGAAGCTTTCTTT.

J is TRBJ2-1 and V is TRBV5-1, with TRBD2 identical over 13 bases. Germline V gives CDR1 SGHRS, CDR2 YFSETQ. This CDR3 contains 17 residues. With 4 bases clipped from V and 6 bases from J, the junction kept 10 bases outside the gene matches. In DNA form, the CDR3 reads TGCGCCAGCAGCAGCGGACTAGCGGGAGATATGGCCAATGAGCAGTTCTTC. It codes for CASSSGLAGDMANEQFF.

This clonotype was observed many times. This chain uses TRBV7-9 with TRBJ1-1; D not resolved. V shed 7 bases and J shed 0 bases, with 21 bases lying between them. CDR1 and CDR2 from the germline V gene are SEHNR and FQNEAQ (reference sequence). This CDR3 is 17 amino acids long. CDR3 protein: CASTERRALSMNTEAFF. The CDR3 coding sequence is TGTGCCAGCACCGAGCGTCGGGCGCTCTCCATGAACACTGAAGCTTTCTTT.

This clonotype was seen only a few times. Being one base from a much bigger clone, this may be a read error. The V and J genes are TRBV12-3 or TRBV12-4 and TRBJ2-3; D not certain. CDR3 size: 12 residues. The CDR3 DNA sequence: TGTGTCAGCAGGCCGGGCACAGATACGCAGTATTTT. Translating it yields CVSRPGTDTQYF.

A few counts support this clonotype. V is TRBV10-2 and J is TRBJ1-6; D not certain. Germline V gene sequence: CDR1 WSHSY, CDR2 SAAADI. CDR3 size: 13 residues. The V end lost 0 bases, the J end lost 10 bases, and 7 bases lay between the germline ends. The CDR3 protein is CASSESPDSPLHF. CDR3 nucleotide sequence: TGCGCCAGCAGTGAGTCCCCGGACTCACCCCTCCACTTT.

This clonotype was seen repeatedly, ten times or more. The V call is TRBV6-1, the J call TRBJ2-5; no clear D gene. Germline CDR1 and CDR2: MNHNS and SASEGT. The ends were cut back, 8 bases at V and 4 bases at J, with 11 bases in the middle. The CDR3 is made up of 12 amino acids. CDR3 region: CASSRTGETQYF. In DNA, the CDR3 is TGTGCCAGCTCAAGGACGGGAGAGACCCAGTACTTC.

This clonotype was counted between two and nine times. Compared with germline, one end of the junction differs, possibly owing to a read error. The chain uses TRBV12-3 or TRBV12-4 and TRBJ2-4; D gene unclear. The CDR3 totals 14 residues. In nucleotides, the CDR3 is TGTGCCAGCAGTTTATCTTCAGGCAAAGACATTCAGTACTTC. Its translation: CASSLSSGKDIQYF.

Ten or more counts support this clonotype. The chain joins TRBV20-1 to TRBJ1-2; possible D gene TRBD1, 6 bases. Germline CDR1 and CDR2: DFQATT and SNEGSKA (reference sequence). The CDR3 totals 14 residues. The V end was cut by 4 bases, the J end by 8 bases, with 20 bases between. The CDR3 region is CSATSTGARSGYTF. As DNA, the CDR3 is TGCAGTGCTACGTCCACGGGGGCGAGATCCGGCTACACCTTC.